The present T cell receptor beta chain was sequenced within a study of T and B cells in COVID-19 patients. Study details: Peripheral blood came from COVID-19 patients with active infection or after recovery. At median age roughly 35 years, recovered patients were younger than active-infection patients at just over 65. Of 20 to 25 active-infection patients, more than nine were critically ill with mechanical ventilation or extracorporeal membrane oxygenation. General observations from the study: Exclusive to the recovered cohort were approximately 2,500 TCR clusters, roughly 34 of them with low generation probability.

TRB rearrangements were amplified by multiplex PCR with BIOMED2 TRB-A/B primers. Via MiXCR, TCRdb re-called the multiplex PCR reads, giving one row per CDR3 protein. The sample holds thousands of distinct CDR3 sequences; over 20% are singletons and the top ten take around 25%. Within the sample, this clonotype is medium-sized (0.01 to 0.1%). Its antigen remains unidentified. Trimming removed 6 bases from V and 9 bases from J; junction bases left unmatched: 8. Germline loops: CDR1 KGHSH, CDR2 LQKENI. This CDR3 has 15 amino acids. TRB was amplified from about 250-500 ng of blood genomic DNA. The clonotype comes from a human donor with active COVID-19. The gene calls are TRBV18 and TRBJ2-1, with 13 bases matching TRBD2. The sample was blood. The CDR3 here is CASSPGTSGNREQFF. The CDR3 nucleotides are TGTGCCAGCTCCCCCGGGACTAGCGGGAATCGTGAGCAGTTCTTC.